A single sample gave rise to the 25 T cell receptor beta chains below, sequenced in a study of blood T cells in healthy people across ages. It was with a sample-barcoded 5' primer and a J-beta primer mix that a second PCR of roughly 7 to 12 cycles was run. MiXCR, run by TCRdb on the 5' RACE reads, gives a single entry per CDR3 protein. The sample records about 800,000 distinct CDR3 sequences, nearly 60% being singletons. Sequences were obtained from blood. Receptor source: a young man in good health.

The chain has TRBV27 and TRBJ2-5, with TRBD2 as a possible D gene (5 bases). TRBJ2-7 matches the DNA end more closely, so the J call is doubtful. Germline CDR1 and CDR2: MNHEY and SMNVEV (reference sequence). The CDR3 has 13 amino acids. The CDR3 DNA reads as TGTGCCAGCAGTCGCCGGGATCTCTACGAGCAGTACTTC. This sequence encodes CASSRRDLYEQYF.

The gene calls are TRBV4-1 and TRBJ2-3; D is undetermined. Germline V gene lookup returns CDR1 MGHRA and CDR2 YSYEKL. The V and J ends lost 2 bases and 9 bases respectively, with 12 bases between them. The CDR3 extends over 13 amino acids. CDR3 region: CASSQWADQTQYF. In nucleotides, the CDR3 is TGCGCCAGCAGCCAATGGGCAGACCAAACGCAGTATTTT.

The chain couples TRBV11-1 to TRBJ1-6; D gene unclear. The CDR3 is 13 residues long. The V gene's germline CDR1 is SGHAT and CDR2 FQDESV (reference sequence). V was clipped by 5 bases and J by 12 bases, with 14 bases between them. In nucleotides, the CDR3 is TGTGCCAGCAGCACCCCGACCAGTAAACCCCTCCACTTT. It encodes CASSTPTSKPLHF.

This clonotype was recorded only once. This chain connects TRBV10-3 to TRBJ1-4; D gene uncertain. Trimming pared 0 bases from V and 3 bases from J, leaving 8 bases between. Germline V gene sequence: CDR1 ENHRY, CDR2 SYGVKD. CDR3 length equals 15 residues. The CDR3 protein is CAISESGVPNEKLFF. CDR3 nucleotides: TGTGCCATCAGTGAGTCTGGAGTACCTAATGAAAAACTGTTTTTT.

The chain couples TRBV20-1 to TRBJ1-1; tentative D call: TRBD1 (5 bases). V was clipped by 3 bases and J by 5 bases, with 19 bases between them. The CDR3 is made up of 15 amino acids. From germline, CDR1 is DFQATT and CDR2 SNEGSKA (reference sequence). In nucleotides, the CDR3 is TGCAGTGCTAGTCTCGGACACAGCATTGAGACTGAAGCTTTCTTT. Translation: CSASLGHSIETEAFF.

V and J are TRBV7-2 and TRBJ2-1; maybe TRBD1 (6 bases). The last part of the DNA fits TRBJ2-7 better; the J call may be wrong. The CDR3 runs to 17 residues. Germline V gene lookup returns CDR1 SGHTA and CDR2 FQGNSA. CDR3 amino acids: CASSLGLLPGDHNEQYF. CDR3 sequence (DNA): TGTGCCAGCAGCTTAGGCCTTCTCCCAGGGGACCACAATGAGCAGTACTTC.

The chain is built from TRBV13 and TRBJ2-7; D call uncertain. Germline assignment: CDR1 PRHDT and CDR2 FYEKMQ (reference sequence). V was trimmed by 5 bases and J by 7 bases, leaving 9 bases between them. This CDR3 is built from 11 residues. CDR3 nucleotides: TGTGCCAGCAGCACCCACAATGAGCAGTACTTC. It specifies CASSTHNEQYF.

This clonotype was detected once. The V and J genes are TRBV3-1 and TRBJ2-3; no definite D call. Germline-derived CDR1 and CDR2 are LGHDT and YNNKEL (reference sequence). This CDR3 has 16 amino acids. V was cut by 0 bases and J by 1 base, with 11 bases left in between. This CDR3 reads CASSQDPPGGTDTQYF. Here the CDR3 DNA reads TGTGCCAGCAGCCAAGATCCCCCAGGTGGCACAGATACGCAGTATTTT.

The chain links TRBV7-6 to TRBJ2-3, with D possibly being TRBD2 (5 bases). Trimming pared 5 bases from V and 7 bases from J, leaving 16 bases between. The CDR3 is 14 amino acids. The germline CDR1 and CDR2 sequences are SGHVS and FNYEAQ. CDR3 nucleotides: TGTGCCAGCAGCCCGGTTGAGCGCGGGTATACGCAGTATTTT. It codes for CASSPVERGYTQYF.

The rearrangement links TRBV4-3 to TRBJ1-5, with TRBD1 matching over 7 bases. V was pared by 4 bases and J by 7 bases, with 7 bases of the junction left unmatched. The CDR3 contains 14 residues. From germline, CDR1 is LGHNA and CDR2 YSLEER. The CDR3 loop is CASSRQGGEQPQHF. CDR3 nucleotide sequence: TGCGCCAGCAGCCGACAGGGCGGGGAACAGCCCCAGCATTTT.

In DNA form, the CDR3 reads TGTGCCAGCAGCCCGCGGGACGCAGATGAAAAACTGTTTTTT. It is translated as CASSPRDADEKLFF. The chain links TRBV5-6 to TRBJ1-4; tentative D call: TRBD1 (5 bases). From germline, CDR1 is SGHDT and CDR2 YYEEEE. Trimming took off 4 bases at V and 6 bases at J, with 13 bases between the two ends. This CDR3 is 14 amino acids long.

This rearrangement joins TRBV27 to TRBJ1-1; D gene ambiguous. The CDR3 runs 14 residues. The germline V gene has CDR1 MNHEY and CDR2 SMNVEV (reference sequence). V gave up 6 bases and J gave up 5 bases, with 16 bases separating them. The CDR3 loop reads CASSSGPSGTEAFF. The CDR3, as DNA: TGTGCCAGCAGCTCTGGCCCGTCGGGGACTGAAGCTTTCTTT.

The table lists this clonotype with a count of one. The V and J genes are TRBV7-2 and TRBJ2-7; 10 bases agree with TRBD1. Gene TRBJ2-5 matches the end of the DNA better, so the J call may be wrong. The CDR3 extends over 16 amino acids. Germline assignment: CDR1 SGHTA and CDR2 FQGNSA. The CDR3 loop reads CASSFPGQGVGETQYF. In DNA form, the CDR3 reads TGTGCCAGCAGCTTTCCCGGACAGGGGGTCGGGGAGACCCAGTACTTC.

In DNA form, the CDR3 reads TGCGCCAGCAGCCAAGATCTAGGACAGGGGGTGGGGAATGTCGCTGAAGCTTTCTTT. It specifies CASSQDLGQGVGNVAEAFF. The V and J genes are TRBV4-3 and TRBJ1-1; 10 bases line up with TRBD1. CDR1 LGHNA and CDR2 YSLEER come from the germline V gene. V dropped 0 bases and J dropped 6; count of bases not matched to a gene: 16. The CDR3 consists of 19 residues.

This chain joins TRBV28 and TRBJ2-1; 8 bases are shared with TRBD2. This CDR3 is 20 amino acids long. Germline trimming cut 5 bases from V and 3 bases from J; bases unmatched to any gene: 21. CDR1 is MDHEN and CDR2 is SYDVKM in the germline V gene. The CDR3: CASSHNSGILSFLFYNEQFF. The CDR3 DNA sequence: TGTGCCAGCAGTCACAATAGCGGGATACTAAGTTTCCTATTCTACAATGAGCAGTTCTTC.

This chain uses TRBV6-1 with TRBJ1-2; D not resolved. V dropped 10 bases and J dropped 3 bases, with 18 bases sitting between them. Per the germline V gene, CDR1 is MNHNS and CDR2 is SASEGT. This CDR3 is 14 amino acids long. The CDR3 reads CATGPAPRDYGYTF. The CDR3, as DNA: TGTGCCACAGGCCCAGCCCCGAGGGACTATGGCTACACCTTC.

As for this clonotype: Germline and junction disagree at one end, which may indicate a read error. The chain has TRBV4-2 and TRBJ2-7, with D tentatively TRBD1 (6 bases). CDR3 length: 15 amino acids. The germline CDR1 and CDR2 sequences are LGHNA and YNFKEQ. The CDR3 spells CASSQDLGQSYEQYF. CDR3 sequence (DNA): TGCGCCAGCAGCCAAGATCTCGGACAGTCCTACGAGCAGTACTTC.

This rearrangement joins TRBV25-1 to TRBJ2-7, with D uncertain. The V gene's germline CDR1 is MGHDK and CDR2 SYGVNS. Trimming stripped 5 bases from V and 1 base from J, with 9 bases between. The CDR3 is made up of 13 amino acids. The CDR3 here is CASSKIRSYEQYF. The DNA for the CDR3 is TGTGCCAGCAGTAAAATAAGGTCCTACGAGCAGTACTTC.

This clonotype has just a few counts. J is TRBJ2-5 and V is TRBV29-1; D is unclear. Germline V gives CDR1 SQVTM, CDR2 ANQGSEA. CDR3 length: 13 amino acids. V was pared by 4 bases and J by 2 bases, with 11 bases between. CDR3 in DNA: TGCAGCGTTGTGTCAGTTAATCAAGAGACCCAGTACTTC. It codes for CSVVSVNQETQYF.

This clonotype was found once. CDR3 sequence (DNA): TGTGCCAGCAGCCCCGGGGGGGTTGGTAGCAATCAGCCCCAGCATTTT. Amino acids: CASSPGGVGSNQPQHF. The chain carries TRBV7-2 and TRBJ1-5, with a weak D call TRBD1 (5 bases). Between the trimmed V and J ends, which lost 5 bases and 0 bases, there was a span of 14 bases. This CDR3 spans 16 amino acids. Germline lookup yields CDR1 SGHTA and CDR2 FQGNSA.

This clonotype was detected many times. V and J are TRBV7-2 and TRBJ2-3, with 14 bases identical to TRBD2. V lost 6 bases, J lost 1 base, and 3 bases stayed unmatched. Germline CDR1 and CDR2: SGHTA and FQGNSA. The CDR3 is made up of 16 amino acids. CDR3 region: CASRRGLAGGTDTQYF. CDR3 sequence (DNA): TGTGCCAGCAGACGGGGACTAGCGGGGGGCACAGATACGCAGTATTTT.

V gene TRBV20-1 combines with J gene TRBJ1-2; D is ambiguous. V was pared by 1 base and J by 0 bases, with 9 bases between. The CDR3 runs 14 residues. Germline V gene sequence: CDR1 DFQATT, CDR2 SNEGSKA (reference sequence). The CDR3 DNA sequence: TGCAGTGCTAGAGTTAAAAAGACTAACTATGGCTACACCTTC. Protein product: CSARVKKTNYGYTF.

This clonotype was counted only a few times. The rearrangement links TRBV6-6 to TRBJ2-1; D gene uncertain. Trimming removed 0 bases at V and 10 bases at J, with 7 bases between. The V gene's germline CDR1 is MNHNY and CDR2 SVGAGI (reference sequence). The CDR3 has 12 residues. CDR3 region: CASSYSVGEQFF. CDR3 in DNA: TGTGCCAGCAGTTACTCTGTGGGGGAGCAGTTCTTC.

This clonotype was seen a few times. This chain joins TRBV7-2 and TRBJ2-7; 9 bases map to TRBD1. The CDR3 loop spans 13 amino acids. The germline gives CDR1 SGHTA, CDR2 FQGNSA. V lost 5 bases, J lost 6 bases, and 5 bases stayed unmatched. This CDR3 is CASSMDRGREQYF. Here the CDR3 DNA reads TGTGCCAGCAGCATGGACAGGGGACGCGAGCAGTACTTC.

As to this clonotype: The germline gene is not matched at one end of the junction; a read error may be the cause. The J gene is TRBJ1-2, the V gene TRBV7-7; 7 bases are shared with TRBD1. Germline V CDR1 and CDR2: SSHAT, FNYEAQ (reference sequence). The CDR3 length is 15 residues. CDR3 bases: TGTGCTAGCAGCACTGGACAGGCCCAAAACTATGGCTACACCTTC. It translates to CASSTGQAQNYGYTF.